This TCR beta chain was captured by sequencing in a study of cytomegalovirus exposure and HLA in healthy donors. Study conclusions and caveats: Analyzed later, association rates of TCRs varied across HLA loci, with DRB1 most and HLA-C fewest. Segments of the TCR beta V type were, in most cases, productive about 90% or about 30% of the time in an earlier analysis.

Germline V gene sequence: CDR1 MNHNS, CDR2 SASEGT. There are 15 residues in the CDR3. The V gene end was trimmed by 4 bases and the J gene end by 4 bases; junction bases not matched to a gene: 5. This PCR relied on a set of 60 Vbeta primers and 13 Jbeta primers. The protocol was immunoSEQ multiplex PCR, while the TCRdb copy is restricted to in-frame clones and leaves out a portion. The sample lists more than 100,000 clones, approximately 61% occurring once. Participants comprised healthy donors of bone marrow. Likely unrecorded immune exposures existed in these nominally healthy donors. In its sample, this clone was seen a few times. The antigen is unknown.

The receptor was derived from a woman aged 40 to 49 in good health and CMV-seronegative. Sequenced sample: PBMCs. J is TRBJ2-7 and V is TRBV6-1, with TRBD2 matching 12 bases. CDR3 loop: CASSAASGGVYEQYF. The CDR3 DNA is TGTGCCAGCAGTGCCGCTAGCGGGGGGGTTTACGAGCAGTACTTC.